Listed here are 10 T cell receptor beta chains from one sample, sequenced in a study of T cell responses to AZD1222 COVID-19 vaccine. Assay used: immunoSEQ multiplex PCR; TCRdb lists only in-frame clones, some missing. The top ten hold roughly 4.3% of the sample, which has about 160,000 clones, around 87% seen once. This specimen consisted of peripheral blood, obtained 28 days after the second AZD1222 dose. Source of these receptors: an adult who received the AZD1222 COVID-19 vaccine.

The rearrangement uses TRBV6-5 and TRBJ1-2; no clear D. The CDR3 sequence is 14 residues long. The V gene lost 5 bases and the J gene lost 4 bases, with 14 bases spanning the gap. The germline gives CDR1 MNHEY, CDR2 SVGAGI. CDR3 protein: CASSPPGVIYGYTF. The DNA of the CDR3 is TGTGCCAGCAGTCCGCCTGGGGTTATCTATGGCTACACCTTC.

The gene calls are TRBV24-1 and TRBJ2-6, with D perhaps TRBD1 (5 bases). Looked up from germline, CDR1 is KGHDR and CDR2 is SFDVKD. This CDR3 contains 15 residues. Trimming took off 3 bases at V and 1 base at J, with 6 bases between the two ends. The CDR3 DNA follows: TGTGCCACCAGTGATCCAGGGTCTGGGGCCAACGTCCTGACTTTC. It codes for CATSDPGSGANVLTF.

The CDR3 bases are TGTGCCAGTAGGACCGGGACAGGGGGCACCGGGGAGCTGTTTTTT. Its translation is CASRTGTGGTGELFF. The J gene is TRBJ2-2, the V gene TRBV19; 11 bases line up with TRBD1. The trim removed 6 bases at V and 4 bases at J, leaving 4 bases unmatched. Looked up from germline, CDR1 is LNHDA and CDR2 is SQIVND (reference sequence). The CDR3 contains 15 residues. The full variable domain, its missing parts supplied by reference TRBV19 and TRBJ2-2, is DGGITQSPKYLFRKEGQNVTLSCEQNLNHDAMYWYRQDPGQGLRLIYYSQIVNDFQKGDIAEGYSVSREKKESFPLTVTSAQKNPTAFYLCASRTGTGGTGELFFGEGSRLTVL.

As to this clone: A junction boundary mismatches the germline segment, possibly from a read error. The chain combines TRBV7-2 with TRBJ1-2; no firm D call. From germline, CDR1 is SGHTA and CDR2 FQGNSA. The CDR3 spans 12 residues. The CDR3 nucleotides are TGTGCCATCAGCCTCAGGCACTATGGCTACACCTTC. It codes for CAISLRHYGYTF.

This clone has just one count. The rearrangement joins TRBV24-1 to TRBJ1-2; D might be TRBD1 (5 bases). Germline lookup yields CDR1 KGHDR and CDR2 SFDVKD. V was trimmed by 2 bases and J by 2 bases, leaving 11 bases between them. This CDR3 comprises 15 residues. CDR3 loop: CATSDSAGPNYGYTF. CDR3 DNA: TGTGCCACCAGTGATTCGGCGGGACCCAACTATGGCTACACCTTC.

The J gene is TRBJ1-6, the V gene TRBV2, with 9 positions matching TRBD1. This CDR3 comprises 15 residues. V trimming: 5 bases; J trimming: 7 bases; junction bases outside the gene matches: 6. Looked up from germline, CDR1 is SNHLY and CDR2 is FYNNEI. CDR3 DNA: TGTGCCAGCAGTTTACAGGGGGCAGGGAATTCACCCCTCCACTTT. Its translation: CASSLQGAGNSPLHF.

The rearrangement links TRBV11-2 to TRBJ1-1; D unresolved. CDR3 size: 13 residues. The V gene lost 4 bases and the J gene lost 10 bases, with 16 bases spanning the gap. From germline, CDR1 is SGHAT and CDR2 FQNNGV. The CDR3 is CASSSDFPKAAFF. For the CDR3, the DNA is TGTGCCAGCAGCTCGGACTTTCCGAAGGCAGCTTTCTTT.

CDR3 nucleotide sequence: TGCGCCAGCAGCCCAAACACAGATACGCAGTATTTT. Its translation is CASSPNTDTQYF. The chain uses TRBV4-1 and TRBJ2-3; no clear D. With 4 bases removed from V and 2 bases from J, the gap between germline ends came to 4 bases. The length of the CDR3 is 12 residues. From germline, CDR1 is MGHRA and CDR2 YSYEKL.

This CDR3 is CASSLWLEADTQYF. Here the CDR3 DNA reads TGTGCCAGCAGCTTATGGCTAGAGGCAGATACGCAGTATTTT. The V and J genes are TRBV11-1 and TRBJ2-3; D uncertain. V was clipped by 2 bases and J by 4 bases, with 10 bases between them. This CDR3 has 14 residues. Germline V gene lookup returns CDR1 SGHAT and CDR2 FQDESV (reference sequence).

The rearrangement uses TRBV10-3 and TRBJ1-2; TRBD1 matches 8 bases. CDR3 size: 16 residues. Germline V gene sequence: CDR1 ENHRY, CDR2 SYGVKD. V shed 2 bases, J shed 2 bases, and the junction held 7 bases outside the gene matches. This CDR3 reads CAISETQGAGNYGYTF. The CDR3 nucleotides are TGTGCCATCAGTGAGACTCAGGGGGCTGGAAACTATGGCTACACCTTC.